The 29 T cell receptor beta chains below were found in one sample sequenced in a study of tumor-infiltrating lymphocytes in primary liver carcinoma. Priming with a constant-region primer yielded TCR beta cDNA from about 510 ng total RNA. Three nested multiplex PCR rounds, a slightly modified ARM-PCR, produced the libraries for TCR beta. The opening two PCR rounds, around 10 cycles each, paired TRBV1-TRBV30 forward primers with a C-beta reverse primer. MiXCR, run by TCRdb on the multiplex PCR reads, gives a single entry per CDR3 protein. The repertoire holds some 200,000 distinct CDR3 sequences, with 65% as singletons. Out of unsorted whole blood came the blood RNA, and germline DNA was extracted as well. The sequencing input was peripheral blood. Source of these receptors: a woman aged 55 to 70 with primary liver carcinoma and hepatitis B virus infection.

As regards this clonotype: Likely a read error: the CDR3 ends without its conserved phenylalanine or tryptophan. The chain uses TRBV6-2 or TRBV6-3 and TRBJ1-2; 7 bases map to TRBD1. Germline V lookup: CDR1 MNHEY, CDR2 SVGEGT. Germline trimming cut 1 base from V and 4 bases from J; bases unmatched to any gene: 6. This CDR3 has 15 amino acids. The CDR3 DNA follows: TGTGCCAGCAGTTACTTGGGGACAGCTTTCTATGGCTACACCCTC. Translating gives CASSYLGTAFYGYTL.

This clonotype has just one count. The junction departs from germline at one end; a sequencing error may be responsible. The chain employs TRBV5-4 and TRBJ2-1; 8 bases map to TRBD2. Germline V gives CDR1 SGHNT, CDR2 YYREEE (reference sequence). The CDR3 runs 17 residues. CDR3 DNA sequence: TGTGCCAGCCGCTTAAAAGCGGGAGAGGGCATATACAATGAGCAGTTCTTC. Translation: CASRLKAGEGIYNEQFF.

The V and J genes are TRBV28 and TRBJ1-1, with 9 positions matching TRBD1. Germline values: CDR1 MDHEN, CDR2 SYDVKM. The CDR3 covers 15 residues. V shed 1 base, J shed 3 bases, and the junction held 3 bases outside the gene matches. The CDR3, as DNA: TGTGCCAGCAGTTTATATGACAGGGGGTACACTGAAGCTTTCTTT. This gives the protein CASSLYDRGYTEAFF.

The gene calls are TRBV28 and TRBJ1-1; D might be TRBD1 (6 bases). CDR3 length: 14 amino acids. In germline, CDR1 is MDHEN, CDR2 SYDVKM. The CDR3 DNA is TGTGCAAACAGAACAGGGTTTAGGAACACTGAAGCTTTCTTT. This sequence encodes CANRTGFRNTEAFF.

About this clonotype itself: A much larger clonotype is one base distant, so this may be a read error. V and J are TRBV12-3 or TRBV12-4 and TRBJ2-5; 7 nucleotides match TRBD2. CDR3 size: 20 residues. V shed 4 bases and J 4 bases; nucleotides not matched to a gene: 24. This CDR3 is CASSSTRPRGRAIVPETQYF. The CDR3 DNA is TGTGCCAGCAGTTCTACCCGACCTAGAGGGAGGGCTATCGTCCCAGAGACCCAGTACTTC.

The V call is TRBV11-2, the J call TRBJ2-7, with D perhaps matching TRBD1 or TRBD2 (5 bases each). The CDR3 has 16 amino acids. V lost 7 bases to trimming and J lost 2 bases, with 21 bases between them. CDR1 is SGHAT and CDR2 is FQNNGV in the germline V gene. The CDR3 loop is CASNHLSGKGAYEQYF. The CDR3 DNA reads as TGTGCCAGCAACCATTTAAGCGGAAAAGGGGCCTACGAGCAGTACTTC.

This clonotype was counted only a few times. The V and J genes are TRBV12-3 or TRBV12-4 and TRBJ1-4, with unresolved D. Trimming took 5 bases from V and 0 from J, leaving 16 bases between them. The CDR3 sequence is 17 residues long. This chain's CDR3 is CASSISPTLATNEKLFF. DNA of the CDR3: TGTGCCAGCAGTATTTCACCCACTCTCGCAACTAATGAAAAACTGTTTTTT.

Turning to this clonotype: With a much larger clone just one base away, this may be a read error. This chain links TRBV6-1 with TRBJ2-7; 9 nucleotides line up with TRBD1. After removal of 11 bases from V and 4 bases from J, the junction contained 9 bases not matched to a gene. The CDR3 has 13 amino acids. CDR1 is MNHNS, CDR2 SASEGT, per germline. The CDR3 coding sequence is TGTGCCGGCGGGGAGGGACAGGGATACGAGCAGTACTTC. Protein product: CAGGEGQGYEQYF.

This clonotype has more than one count but fewer than ten. A much larger clone is a single base away; this may be a read error. The J gene is TRBJ2-1, the V gene TRBV11-3; D is perhaps TRBD2 (6 bases). The CDR3 consists of 13 residues. The germline V gene has CDR1 SGHNT and CDR2 YENEEA. CDR3 residues: CVSSLPNREEQFF. The CDR3 nucleotides read TGTGTCAGCAGCTTACCAAACCGGGAGGAGCAGTTCTTC.

Worth noting for this clonotype: Possible read error: a much larger clone is one base away. The rearrangement joins TRBV12-5 to TRBJ2-3; 10 nucleotides agree with TRBD2. The CDR3 runs to 14 residues. Germline V gene sequence: CDR1 LGHNT, CDR2 FRNRAP. The CDR3 bases are TGTGCTGGTGGTGTCGGGACTAGCGCAGATACGCAGTATTTT. Its translation: CAGGVGTSADTQYF.

Note on this clonotype: At one of its ends the junction is not consistent with the germline gene, which may arise from a read error. The chain has TRBV5-6 and TRBJ2-5; maybe TRBD2 (6 bases). The CDR3 totals 16 residues. Germline CDR1 reads SGHDT; CDR2 reads YYEEEE. In nucleotides, the CDR3 is TGTGCCAGCAGCCCCCGGGGAGGCGGGACGGGAGAGACCCATTACTTC. This gives the protein CASSPRGGGTGETHYF.

In regard to this clonotype: Being one base from a much bigger clone, this may be a read error. The chain links TRBV12-3 or TRBV12-4 to TRBJ1-2; weak D call: TRBD1 (5 bases). This CDR3 has 13 residues. The germline V and J ends were trimmed by 10 bases and 4 bases, with 16 bases remaining between them. The CDR3 is CATRRDQLYGYTF. CDR3 coding DNA: TGTGCCACCCGCCGGGACCAGCTCTATGGCTACACCTTC.

This clonotype has ten or more counts. The rearrangement links TRBV29-1 to TRBJ2-1, with 14 bases aligning to TRBD2. The CDR3 totals 14 residues. J lost 9 bases, V lost 3 bases, and 4 bases had no gene match. Per germline, CDR1 SQVTM and CDR2 ANQGSEA. The CDR3 is CSVEGLAGVGEQFF. The CDR3 DNA reads TGCAGCGTTGAGGGACTAGCGGGAGTGGGTGAGCAGTTCTTC.

The table lists this clonotype with a few counts. V and J are TRBV5-6 and TRBJ2-5; D is unclear. The germline V and J ends were trimmed by 0 bases and 5 bases, with 17 bases remaining between them. Germline lookup yields CDR1 SGHDT and CDR2 YYEEEE. The CDR3 contains 16 residues. The CDR3 bases are TGTGCCAGCAGCTTGGGTCTTAATCCCGGGTCGGAGACCCAGTACTTC. Protein product: CASSLGLNPGSETQYF.

The V and J genes are TRBV28 and TRBJ2-7, with D possibly TRBD2 on 5 matching bases. The CDR3 has 11 amino acids. Germline CDR1 and CDR2: MDHEN and SYDVKM. V lost 4 bases and J lost 7, with 8 bases in between. CDR3 protein: CASSSRGEQYF. CDR3 sequence (DNA): TGTGCCAGCAGTTCCCGAGGGGAGCAGTACTTC.

On this clonotype: Germline and junction disagree at one end, which may indicate a read error. The chain is built from TRBV11-3 and TRBJ2-1; D unresolved. Looked up from germline, CDR1 is SGHNT and CDR2 is YENEEA. The CDR3 is 13 amino acids. CDR3 sequence: CVSSQSSYNEQFF. CDR3 nucleotides: TGTGTCAGCAGTCAGAGTTCCTACAATGAGCAGTTCTTC. Supplemented by reference TRBV11-3 and TRBJ2-1, the full variable domain reads EAGVVQSPRYKIIEKKQPVAFWCNPISGHNTLYWYLQNLGQGPELLIRYENEEAVDDSQLPKDRFSAERLKGVDSTLKIQPAELGDSAVYLCVSSQSSYNEQFFGPGTRLTVL.

This clonotype was picked up many times. V and J are TRBV6-1 and TRBJ2-1; 12 bases match TRBD2. V shed 5 bases and J 6 bases; nucleotides not matched to a gene: 8. Germline assignment: CDR1 MNHNS and CDR2 SASEGT. The CDR3 spans 16 residues. The CDR3 here is CASSPRLAGVGNEQFF. Here the CDR3 DNA reads TGTGCCAGCAGTCCTAGACTAGCGGGAGTTGGCAATGAGCAGTTCTTC.

This clonotype was detected ten times or more. The chain has TRBV4-1 and TRBJ2-7; 8 bases fit TRBD2. The CDR3 loop spans 17 amino acids. CDR1 MGHRA and CDR2 YSYEKL come from the germline V gene. The V segment lost 1 base and the J segment 4 bases; nucleotides outside the gene matches: 12. This CDR3 is CASSQGGGLAPVYEQYF. Here the CDR3 DNA reads TGCGCCAGCAGCCAAGGCGGCGGACTAGCACCAGTTTACGAGCAGTACTTC.

This chain uses TRBV25-1 with TRBJ2-5, with a weak D call TRBD1 (6 bases). This CDR3 spans 13 amino acids. V dropped 6 bases and J dropped 4 bases, with 12 bases sitting between them. Germline V lookup: CDR1 MGHDK, CDR2 SYGVNS. The CDR3 bases are TGTGCCAGCAGGGACAGTCCGTCAGAGACCCAGTACTTC. It codes for CASRDSPSETQYF.

About this clonotype: One base away lies a much larger clone, so this may be a sequencing read error. The CDR3 end shows no conserved phenylalanine or tryptophan, and so a read error is likely. The V call is TRBV10-2, the J call TRBJ2-2; the D is unclear. CDR1 and CDR2 (germline): WSHSY, SAAADI. This CDR3 has 11 residues. V lost 10 bases, J lost 8 bases, and 11 bases lay in between. CDR3 amino acids: CATKLGGELFL. Written as DNA, the CDR3 is TGCGCCACCAAACTGGGGGGGGAGCTGTTTCTT.

Points on this clonotype: An end of the junction differs from the germline gene, which may be a read error. The chain has TRBV29-1 and TRBJ1-5; tentative D call: TRBD1 (5 bases). CDR1 and CDR2 from the germline V gene are SQVTM and ANQGSEA. CDR3 size: 14 residues. The CDR3 reads CGVEESGGNQPQHF. The CDR3 nucleotides read TGCGGCGTCGAAGAGTCGGGGGGGAATCAGCCCCAGCATTTT.

This clonotype was observed a few times. The chain links TRBV2 to TRBJ2-7; 7 nucleotides align to TRBD1. After removal of 2 bases from V and 2 bases from J, the junction contained 3 bases not matched to a gene. This CDR3 contains 14 residues. Germline V gene data show CDR1 as SNHLY and CDR2 as FYNNEI. The CDR3 reads CASSENRGTYEQYF. CDR3 nucleotide sequence: TGTGCCAGCAGTGAAAACAGGGGAACCTACGAGCAGTACTTC.

The chain links TRBV11-1 to TRBJ2-1, with D maybe TRBD2 (5 bases). Between the trimmed V and J ends, which lost 7 bases and 7 bases, there was a span of 20 bases. The CDR3 spans 15 residues. Germline values: CDR1 SGHAT, CDR2 FQDESV (reference sequence). The CDR3 region is CASTGPHIARNEQFF. The CDR3 coding sequence is TGTGCCAGCACTGGCCCCCATATAGCGAGAAATGAGCAGTTCTTC. The variable domain in full, with the rest retrieved from reference TRBV11-1 and TRBJ2-1, is EAEVAQSPRYKITEKSQAVAFWCDPISGHATLYWYRQILGQGPELLVQFQDESVVDDSQLPKDRFSAERLKGVDSTLKIQPAELGDSAMYLCASTGPHIARNEQFFGPGTRLTVL.

V is TRBV7-8 and J is TRBJ2-4; a possible D gene is TRBD2 (6 bases). With 5 bases removed from V and 6 bases from J, the gap between germline ends came to 17 bases. CDR1 is SGHVS, CDR2 FQNEAQ, per germline. The CDR3 spans 15 residues. The CDR3 coding sequence is TGTGCCAGCAGCACCTCCTTCCCGGGAGTAAACATTCAGTACTTC. It encodes CASSTSFPGVNIQYF.

In nucleotides, the CDR3 is TGTGCCAGCAGGGTAGACGCAGATACGCAGTATTTT. Protein: CASRVDADTQYF. The chain is built from TRBV2 and TRBJ2-3; D remains ambiguous. Germline lookup yields CDR1 SNHLY and CDR2 FYNNEI. V was pared by 6 bases and J by 4 bases, with 8 bases between. This CDR3 is 12 amino acids long.

This clonotype was detected ten times or more. The genes are TRBV4-2 and TRBJ1-2; TRBD1 might be the D (5 bases). The V gene lost 0 bases and the J gene lost 8 bases, with 16 bases spanning the gap. Germline assignment: CDR1 LGHNA and CDR2 YNFKEQ. The CDR3 is 15 amino acids. CDR3 sequence reads: CASSQDLGQGLGYTF. The CDR3 nucleotides are TGTGCCAGCAGCCAAGATTTGGGTCAGGGTTTGGGCTACACCTTC.

The chain uses TRBV30 and TRBJ1-5, with D uncertain. With 0 bases removed from V and 5 bases from J, the gap between germline ends came to 11 bases. Germline V gene data show CDR1 as GTSNPN and CDR2 as SVGIG (reference sequence). The CDR3 has 14 amino acids. In DNA, the CDR3 is TGTGCCTGGAGTGTATCATCTGGAGATCAGCCCCAGCATTTT. This sequence encodes CAWSVSSGDQPQHF.

This clonotype was recorded only once. A read error may account for a junction end that differs from germline. The gene calls are TRBV6-1 and TRBJ2-1, with TRBD2 identical over 7 bases. The CDR3 has 17 amino acids. Germline CDR1 is MNHNS and CDR2 is SASEGT. The CDR3, as DNA: TGTGCCAGCAATGAAAGGTACGGCGGGGGCTCCTACAATGAGCAGTTCTTC. Residues: CASNERYGGGSYNEQFF.

About this clonotype itself: A junction end diverges from the germline sequence, so it may reflect a read error. This sequence joins TRBV11-2 and TRBJ2-7; possible D gene TRBD1, 5 bases. The germline V gene has CDR1 SGHAT and CDR2 FQNNGV. The CDR3 totals 16 residues. The CDR3: CASSLPPGRVSYDQYF. DNA for the CDR3: TGTGCCAGCAGCTTGCCCCCAGGCAGGGTGTCCTACGACCAGTACTTC.